This TCR beta chain comes out of a study of Graves' ophthalmopathy and Graves' hyperthyroidism. V shed 5 bases and J shed 4 bases, with 14 bases lying between them. Germline V gives CDR1 DFQATT, CDR2 SNEGSKA (reference sequence). The CDR3 is 13 residues long. This clonotype was observed many times. RNA served as the template for amplifying TCR beta CDR3 regions. Second-round multiplex PCR followed a first-round RT-PCR using HTBI primers. In TCRdb, the multiplex PCR reads were re-called with MiXCR into one record per CDR3 protein. The sample lists 600,000 to 950,000 distinct CDR3 sequences, 35% to 50% occurring once.

The chain links TRBV20-1 to TRBJ1-2; D ambiguous. Sequenced: peripheral blood. The receptor's source is an adult man with Graves' ophthalmopathy. The CDR3 loop reads CSAPVPFGYGYTF. The CDR3, as DNA: TGCAGTGCTCCGGTTCCCTTCGGCTATGGCTACACCTTC.